This TCR beta chain is from a study of ipilimumab plus nivolumab after autologous stem cell transplantation. On the study more broadly: Patients received a median of roughly five ipilimumab and roughly 8 nivolumab doses.

V lost 3 bases and J lost 4, with 12 bases in between. The CDR3 contains 14 residues. In germline, CDR1 is LNHDA, CDR2 SQIVND (reference sequence). Here immunoSEQ multiplex PCR was the method, and the copy in TCRdb shows in-frame clones only, minus some. The sample carries 6,000 to 8,000 clones, around 91% recorded once. This receptor was identified in a female donor with multiple myeloma. The chain couples TRBV19 to TRBJ2-5; D not resolved. The sequences come from PBMCs, collected in a trial of ipilimumab plus nivolumab as post-transplant consolidation. In DNA, the CDR3 is TGTGCCAGTAGTATCCGGCTGTCCGTAGAGACCCAGTACTTC. As protein: CASSIRLSVETQYF.